This record looks at one T cell receptor (beta chain) sequence and its context. The antigen is unknown. This record comes from a study of identical twins. V was cut by 1 base and J by 4 bases, with 13 bases left in between. The germline V gene has CDR1 DFQATT and CDR2 SNEGSKA (reference sequence). The CDR3 runs 14 residues. Study findings and constraints: The authors noted that invariant MAIT and iNKT cells could partly confound zero-insertion analyses.

TCRdb itself ran the 5' RACE reads through MiXCR, one entry per CDR3 protein. The sample lists 1.5 million to 2 million distinct CDR3 sequences; less than 40% were seen once. The V and J genes are TRBV20-1 and TRBJ1-2; D unresolved. Material: cord blood. The clonotype was recovered from a newborn girl in good health. The CDR3 loop reads CSARGRRKPYGYTF. The CDR3 nucleotides are TGCAGTGCTAGAGGTAGGAGGAAACCCTATGGCTACACCTTC.